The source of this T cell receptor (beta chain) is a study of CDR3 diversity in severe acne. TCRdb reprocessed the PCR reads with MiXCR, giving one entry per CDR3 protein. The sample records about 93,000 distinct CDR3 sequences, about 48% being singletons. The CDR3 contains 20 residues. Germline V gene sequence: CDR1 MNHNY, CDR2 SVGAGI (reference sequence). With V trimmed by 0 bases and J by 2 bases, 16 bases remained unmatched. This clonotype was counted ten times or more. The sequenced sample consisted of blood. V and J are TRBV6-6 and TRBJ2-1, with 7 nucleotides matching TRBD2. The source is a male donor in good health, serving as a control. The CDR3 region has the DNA TGTGCCAGCAGTTACTCGAGGGCCCTTGTGGCGGGAGCGCCCTACAATGAGCAGTTCTTC. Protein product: CASSYSRALVAGAPYNEQFF.